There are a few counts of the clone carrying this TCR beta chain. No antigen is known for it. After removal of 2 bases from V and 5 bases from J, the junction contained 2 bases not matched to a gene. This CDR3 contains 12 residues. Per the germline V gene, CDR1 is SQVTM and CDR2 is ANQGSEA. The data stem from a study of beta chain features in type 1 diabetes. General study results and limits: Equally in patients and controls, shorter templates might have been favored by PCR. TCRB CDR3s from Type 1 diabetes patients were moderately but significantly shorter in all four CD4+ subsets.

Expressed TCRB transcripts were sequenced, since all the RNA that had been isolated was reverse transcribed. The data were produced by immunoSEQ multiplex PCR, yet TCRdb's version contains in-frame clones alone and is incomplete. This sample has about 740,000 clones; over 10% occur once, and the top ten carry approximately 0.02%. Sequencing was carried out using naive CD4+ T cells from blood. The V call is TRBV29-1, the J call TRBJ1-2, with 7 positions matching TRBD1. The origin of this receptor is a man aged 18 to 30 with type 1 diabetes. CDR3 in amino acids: CSVEKQGYGYTF. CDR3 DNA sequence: TGCAGCGTTGAAAAACAGGGGTATGGCTACACCTTC.